A single sample gave rise to the 5 T cell receptor beta chains below, sequenced in a study of blood T cell repertoires in COVID-19. The repertoire was sequenced with immunoSEQ multiplex PCR; TCRdb's copy has only in-frame clones and lacks some. The table includes under 130,000 clones, 85% detected once. The sequencing sample was made of peripheral blood. The receptors come from a man aged 50-60 years with acute or convalescent COVID-19.

CDR3 nucleotide sequence: TGTGCCAGCAGAGACAGGGGAGCCTATGGCTACACCTTC. Its translation: CASRDRGAYGYTF. The chain links TRBV6-5 to TRBJ1-2; 8 nucleotides align to TRBD1. This CDR3 comprises 13 residues. V lost 6 bases, J lost 4 bases, and 4 bases stayed unmatched. Per the germline V gene, CDR1 is MNHEY and CDR2 is SVGAGI.

This chain joins TRBV7-3 and TRBJ1-1; D might be TRBD1 (6 bases). The germline V and J ends were trimmed by 1 base and 1 base, with 13 bases remaining between them. This CDR3 spans 16 amino acids. Germline CDR1 is SGHTA and CDR2 is FQGTGA. CDR3 amino acids: CASSLIFGGRNTEAFF. The DNA of the CDR3 is TGTGCCAGCAGCTTAATATTTGGGGGCAGGAACACTGAAGCTTTCTTT.

A few counts support this clone. The chain employs TRBV4-1 and TRBJ2-7, with D tentatively TRBD1 (6 bases). Germline-derived CDR1 and CDR2 are MGHRA and YSYEKL. The V end lost 3 bases, the J end lost 0 bases, and 9 bases lay between the germline ends. The CDR3 loop spans 14 amino acids. CDR3 region: CASSQTDSSYEQYF. The CDR3 bases are TGCGCCAGCAGCCAGACGGACAGCTCCTACGAGCAGTACTTC.

The chain couples TRBV9 to TRBJ2-2; 14 bases are shared with TRBD2. The V gene end was trimmed by 0 bases and the J gene end by 7 bases; junction bases not matched to a gene: 2. The CDR3 contains 16 residues. Per germline, CDR1 SGDLS and CDR2 YYNGEE. The CDR3 nucleotides read TGTGCCAGCAGCGTAGGGACTAGCGGGAGGAACGGGGAGCTGTTTTTT. This sequence encodes CASSVGTSGRNGELFF.

This clone turned up a few times. This chain links TRBV20-1 with TRBJ2-1, with a tentative D call TRBD2 (5 bases). This CDR3 is 13 amino acids long. Trimming took off 3 bases at V and 7 bases at J, with 13 bases between the two ends. Germline assignment: CDR1 DFQATT and CDR2 SNEGSKA (reference sequence). This CDR3 reads CSASSGIRNEQFF. The CDR3 DNA follows: TGCAGTGCTAGTTCGGGAATTAGGAATGAGCAGTTCTTC.